One and the same sample provided the 7 T cell receptor beta chains below, sequenced in a study of T cells expressing NK-cell markers. Each CDR3 protein gets one entry in TCRdb, which reprocessed the 5' RACE reads and gives no DNA. Its table records about 460,000 distinct CDR3 sequences. The material sequenced was blood T cells: a sorted CD56 or NKG2C T cell subset, CD4+ or CD8+ T cells, or bulk PBMC T cells (not recorded which). The source is a woman in her 50s in good health.

This rearrangement joins TRBV5-1 to TRBJ1-4. In germline, CDR1 is SGHRS, CDR2 YFSETQ. CDR3 length: 15 amino acids. The CDR3 here is CASSLDAGGSEKLFF.

The rearrangement uses TRBV11-2 and TRBJ2-1; TCRdb's assignment of TRBD1 cannot be checked, as there is no DNA. The germline V gene encodes CDR1 SGHAT and CDR2 FQNNGV. The CDR3 has 11 residues. CDR3 sequence: CASSKGTVQFF. The whole variable domain, remainder taken from reference TRBV11-2 and TRBJ2-1, is EAGVAQSPRYKIIEKRQSVAFWCNPISGHATLYWYQQILGQGPKLLIQFQNNGVVDDSQLPKDRFSAERLKGVDSTLKIQPAKLEDSAVYLCASSKGTVQFFGPGTRLTVL.

The chain is built from TRBV10-1 and TRBJ2-7. From germline, CDR1 is WNHNN and CDR2 SYGVQD (reference sequence). The CDR3 runs to 14 residues. CDR3 sequence: CASSESGGRLEQYF.

The chain employs TRBV6-2 or TRBV6-3 and TRBJ2-5; without DNA, the TCRdb call of TRBD1 cannot be checked. This CDR3 contains 12 residues. The germline gives CDR1 MNHEY, CDR2 SVGEGT. This CDR3 reads CASRRGKETQYF.

This rearrangement joins TRBV24-1 to TRBJ2-3; the D gene TCRdb calls, TRBD2, cannot be checked with no DNA. Looked up from germline, CDR1 is KGHDR and CDR2 is SFDVKD. The length of the CDR3 is 18 residues. This CDR3 reads CATSDPDGTSGRADTQYF.

The V gene is TRBV12-5, the J gene TRBJ2-1; TCRdb picks TRBD2, but there is no DNA to check that call. This CDR3 has 15 residues. Germline V gene lookup returns CDR1 LGHNT and CDR2 FRNRAP. CDR3 sequence reads: CASGLVAGGYNEQFF.

This chain links TRBV11-3 with TRBJ2-3. The CDR3 extends over 18 amino acids. The V gene's germline CDR1 is SGHNT and CDR2 YENEEA. The CDR3 here is CASSPSIGLMTSTDTQYF.